This TCR beta chain was found in a study of identical twins. Whole-study results and caveats: Insertion counts were lower in abundant cord blood beta clonotypes, a trend that memory repertoires did not show. Conclusions leaned on cross-sectional statistical analysis and did not track the same donors over time. Model-predicted out-of-frame TCR alpha sharing fell below observed values in monozygotic twins.

As regards this clonotype: Its target is unknown.

The germline gives CDR1 WSHSY, CDR2 SAAADI. V dropped 6 bases and J dropped 3; count of bases not matched to a gene: 9. CDR3 size: 15 residues. A universal primer site was added by template switching, and unique molecular identifiers were carried by the cDNA. TCRdb redid the calling of the 5' RACE reads with MiXCR, one entry per CDR3 protein. The repertoire holds some 300,000 distinct CDR3 sequences, with roughly 12% as singletons. These data were likewise used in another study, on yellow fever vaccine responses in identical twins.

The sequenced sample was CD8+ T cells sorted from blood. The receptor's source is a woman aged 18 to 35 in good health. The rearrangement uses TRBV10-2 and TRBJ1-1, with TRBD1 matching over 8 bases. The CDR3 loop reads CASRVDRVRDTEAFF. The DNA for the CDR3 is TGCGCCAGCAGGGTGGACAGGGTCAGGGACACTGAAGCTTTCTTT.